The following is a TCR beta chain sequence with its context. Its specificity is unknown. Using RNA transcripts as the source, TCR beta CDR3 regions were amplified. The primer set for the first-round RT-PCR of the TCR CDR3 was HTBI. One entry per CDR3 protein results from TCRdb running MiXCR on the multiplex PCR reads. The table shows about 480,000 distinct CDR3 sequences, with about 20% occurring only once. This sample was included in a study of T cells in Graves' hyperthyroidism and ophthalmopathy. Study conclusions and caveats: Most thyroid clonotypes with frequency above 0.001 were detected in blood.

Inclusion characteristics of ophthalmopathy patients comprised a Clinical Activity Score of at least 3, a NOSPECS grade of at least 4, and duration under 3 months. PBMCs stemmed from 10 ml fresh peripheral blood. Trimming took 1 base from V and 4 from J; bases not matched to a gene: 3. This CDR3 is 14 amino acids long. Germline V gene lookup returns CDR1 MNHNS and CDR2 SASEGT. The chain recombines TRBV6-1 with TRBJ1-2; TRBD1 matches at 7 bases. The sequencing sample was made of blood. The source of this sequence is a woman between 70 and 85 years old with Graves' ophthalmopathy. CDR3 DNA sequence: TGTGCCAGCAGTGAAGACGGGACAGTCTATGGCTACACCTTC. Its protein product is CASSEDGTVYGYTF.